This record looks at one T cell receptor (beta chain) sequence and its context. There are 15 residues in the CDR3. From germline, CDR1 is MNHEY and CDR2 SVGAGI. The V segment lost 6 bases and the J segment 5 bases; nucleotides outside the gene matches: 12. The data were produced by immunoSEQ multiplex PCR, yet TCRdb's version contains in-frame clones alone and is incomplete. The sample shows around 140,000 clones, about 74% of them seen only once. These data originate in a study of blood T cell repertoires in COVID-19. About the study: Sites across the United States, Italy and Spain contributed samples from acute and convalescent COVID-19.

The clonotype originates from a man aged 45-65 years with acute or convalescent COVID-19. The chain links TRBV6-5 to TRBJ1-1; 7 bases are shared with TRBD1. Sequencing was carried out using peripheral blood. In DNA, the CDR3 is TGTGCCAGCAGACTGACAGGGACTTGGAGGACTGAAGCTTTCTTT. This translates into CASRLTGTWRTEAFF.